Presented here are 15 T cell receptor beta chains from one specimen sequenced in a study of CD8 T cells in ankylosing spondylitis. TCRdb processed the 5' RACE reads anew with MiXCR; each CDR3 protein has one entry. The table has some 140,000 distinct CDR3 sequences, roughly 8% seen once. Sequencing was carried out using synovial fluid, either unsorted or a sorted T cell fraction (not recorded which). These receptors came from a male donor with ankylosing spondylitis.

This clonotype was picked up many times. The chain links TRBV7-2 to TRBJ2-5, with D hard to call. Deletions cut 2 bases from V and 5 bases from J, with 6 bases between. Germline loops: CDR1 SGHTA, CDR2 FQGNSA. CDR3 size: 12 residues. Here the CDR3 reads CASSLLGETQYF. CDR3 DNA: TGTGCCAGCAGCTTACTAGGGGAGACCCAGTACTTC.

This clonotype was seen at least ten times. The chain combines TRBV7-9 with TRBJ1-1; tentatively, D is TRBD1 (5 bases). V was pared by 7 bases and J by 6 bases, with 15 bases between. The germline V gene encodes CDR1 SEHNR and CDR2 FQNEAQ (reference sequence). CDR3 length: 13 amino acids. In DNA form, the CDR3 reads TGTGCCAGCAACGACCGATGGGGCGCTGAAGCTTTCTTT. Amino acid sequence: CASNDRWGAEAFF.

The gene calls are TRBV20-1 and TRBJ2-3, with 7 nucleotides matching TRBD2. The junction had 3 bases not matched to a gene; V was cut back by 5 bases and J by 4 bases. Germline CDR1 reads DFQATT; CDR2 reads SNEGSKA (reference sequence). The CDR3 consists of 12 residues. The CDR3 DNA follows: TGCAGTGCTGTAGGGAGGGCAGATACGCAGTATTTT. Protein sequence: CSAVGRADTQYF.

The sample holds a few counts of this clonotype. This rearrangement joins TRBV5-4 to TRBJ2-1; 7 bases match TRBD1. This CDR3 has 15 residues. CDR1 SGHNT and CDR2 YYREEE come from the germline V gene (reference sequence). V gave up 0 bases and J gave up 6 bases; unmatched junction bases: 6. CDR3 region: CASSLVTTGRNEQFF. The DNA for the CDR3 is TGTGCCAGCAGCTTGGTCACGACAGGGCGCAATGAGCAGTTCTTC.

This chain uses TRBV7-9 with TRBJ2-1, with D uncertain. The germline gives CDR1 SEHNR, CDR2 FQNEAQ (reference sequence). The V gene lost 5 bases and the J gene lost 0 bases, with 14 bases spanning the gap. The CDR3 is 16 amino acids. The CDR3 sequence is CASSQDMGSSYNEQFF. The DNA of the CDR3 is TGTGCCAGCAGCCAAGACATGGGGTCCTCCTACAATGAGCAGTTCTTC.

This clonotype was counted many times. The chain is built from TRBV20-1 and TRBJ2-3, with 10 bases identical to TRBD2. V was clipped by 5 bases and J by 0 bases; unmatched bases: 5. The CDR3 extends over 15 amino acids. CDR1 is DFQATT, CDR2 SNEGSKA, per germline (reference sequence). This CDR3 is CSALRTSGSTDTQYF. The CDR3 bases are TGCAGTGCTTTACGGACTAGCGGTAGCACAGATACGCAGTATTTT.

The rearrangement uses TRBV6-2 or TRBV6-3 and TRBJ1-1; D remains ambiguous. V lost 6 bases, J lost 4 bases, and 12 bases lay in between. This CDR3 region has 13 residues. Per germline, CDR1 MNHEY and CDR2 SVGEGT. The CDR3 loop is CASSLQGTTEAFF. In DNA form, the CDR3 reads TGTGCCAGCAGCTTGCAAGGTACCACTGAAGCTTTCTTT.

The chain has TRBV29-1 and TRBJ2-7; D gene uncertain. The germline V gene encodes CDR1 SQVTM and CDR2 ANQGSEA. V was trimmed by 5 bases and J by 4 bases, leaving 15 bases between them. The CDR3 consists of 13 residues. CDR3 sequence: CSVRKLSGYEQYF. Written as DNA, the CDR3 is TGCAGCGTTCGCAAGCTCAGTGGATACGAGCAGTACTTC.

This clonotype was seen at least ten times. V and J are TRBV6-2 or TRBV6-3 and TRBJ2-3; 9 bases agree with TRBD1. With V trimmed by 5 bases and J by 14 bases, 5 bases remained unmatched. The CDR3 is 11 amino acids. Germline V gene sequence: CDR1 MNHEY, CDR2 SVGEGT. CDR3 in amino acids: CASSPRDRVYF. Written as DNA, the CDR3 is TGTGCCAGCAGTCCCCGGGACAGGGTGTATTTT.

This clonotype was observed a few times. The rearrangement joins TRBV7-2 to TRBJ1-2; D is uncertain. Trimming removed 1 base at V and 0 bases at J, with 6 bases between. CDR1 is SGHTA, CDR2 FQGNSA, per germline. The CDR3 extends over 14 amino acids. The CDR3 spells CASSLEGSNYGYTF. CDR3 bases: TGTGCCAGCAGCTTAGAGGGTTCTAACTATGGCTACACCTTC.

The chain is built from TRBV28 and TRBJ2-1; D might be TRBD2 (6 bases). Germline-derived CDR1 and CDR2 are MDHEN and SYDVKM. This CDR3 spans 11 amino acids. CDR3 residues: CTAGRYNEQFF. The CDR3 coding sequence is TGTACGGCGGGAAGATACAATGAGCAGTTCTTC. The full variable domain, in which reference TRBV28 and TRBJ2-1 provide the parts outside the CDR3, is DVKVTQSSRYLVKRTGEKVFLECVQDMDHENMFWYRQDPGLGLRLIYFSYDVKMKEKGDIPEGYSVSREKKERFSLILESASTNQTSMYLCTAGRYNEQFFGPGTRLTVL.

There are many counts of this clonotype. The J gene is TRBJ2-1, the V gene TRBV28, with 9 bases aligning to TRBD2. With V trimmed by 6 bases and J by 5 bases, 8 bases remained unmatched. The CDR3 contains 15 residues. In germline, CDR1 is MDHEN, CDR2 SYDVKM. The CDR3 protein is CASSSASGDNNEQFF. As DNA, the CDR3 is TGTGCCAGCAGCTCGGCTAGCGGGGATAACAATGAGCAGTTCTTC.

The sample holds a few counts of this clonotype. The CDR3 is CASSLVAGFAEQYF. The CDR3 nucleotides read TGTGCCAGCAGCTTGGTGGCAGGGTTTGCCGAGCAGTACTTC. The V gene is TRBV5-6, the J gene TRBJ2-7, with TRBD1 as a possible D gene (5 bases). Germline CDR1 is SGHDT and CDR2 is YYEEEE. The CDR3 runs to 14 residues. The V gene lost 0 bases and the J gene lost 6 bases, with 13 bases spanning the gap.

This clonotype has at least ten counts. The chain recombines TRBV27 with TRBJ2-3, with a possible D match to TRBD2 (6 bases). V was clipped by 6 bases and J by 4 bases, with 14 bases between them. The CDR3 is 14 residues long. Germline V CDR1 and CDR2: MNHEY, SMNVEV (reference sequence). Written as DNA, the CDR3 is TGTGCCAGCAGCGCGGGATCGGGCGCAGATACGCAGTATTTT. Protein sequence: CASSAGSGADTQYF.

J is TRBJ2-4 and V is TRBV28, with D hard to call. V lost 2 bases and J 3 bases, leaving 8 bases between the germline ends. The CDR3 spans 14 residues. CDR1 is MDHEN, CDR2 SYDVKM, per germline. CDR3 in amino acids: CASSLAGFKNIQYF. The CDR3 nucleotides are TGTGCCAGCAGTTTAGCTGGATTCAAAAACATTCAGTACTTC.